The 22 T cell receptor beta chains below were found in one sample sequenced in a study of tumor-infiltrating lymphocytes in primary liver carcinoma. With a constant-region primer, TCR beta cDNA was made from approximately 450 ng of total RNA. Three nested multiplex PCR rounds, a slightly modified ARM-PCR method, built the TCR beta libraries. The first two PCR rounds used TRBV1-TRBV30 primers with a Cbeta primer, around 10 cycles each. TCRdb re-called the multiplex PCR reads with MiXCR, one entry per CDR3 protein. The sample consists of 300,000 to 400,000 distinct CDR3 sequences, around three fifths of them appearing once. Unsorted whole blood yielded blood RNA, and germline DNA was extracted as well. Sequences were obtained from peripheral blood. The receptors here all came from a man in his forties with primary liver carcinoma and hepatitis B virus infection.

A note on this clonotype: No conserved phenylalanine or tryptophan is present at the end of the CDR3, so a read error is the likely explanation. J is TRBJ1-5 and V is TRBV6-2 or TRBV6-3, with TRBD1 as a possible D gene (6 bases). There are 14 residues in the CDR3. CDR1 is MNHEY and CDR2 is SVGEGT in the germline V gene. Here the CDR3 DNA reads TGTGCCAGCAGTTACGGGGGGGCTGGGCAGCCTCAGCATATT. It encodes CASSYGGAGQPQHI.

The sample holds a few counts of this clonotype. The chain has TRBV30 and TRBJ2-5; no clear D gene. CDR3 length equals 13 residues. Germline loops: CDR1 GTSNPN, CDR2 SVGIG (reference sequence). V was pared by 0 bases and J by 1 base, with 6 bases between. The CDR3 reads CAWSVHSQETQYF. The CDR3 DNA reads as TGTGCCTGGAGTGTACACTCCCAAGAGACCCAGTACTTC.

This clonotype came up many times. V usage is TRBV4-3 and J usage is TRBJ2-7; tentative D call: TRBD1 (6 bases). The CDR3 is 15 amino acids. Trimming pared 0 bases from V and 0 bases from J, leaving 9 bases between. Germline V gene data show CDR1 as LGHNA and CDR2 as YSLEER. CDR3 loop: CASSQDLTGSYEQYF. CDR3 nucleotides: TGCGCCAGCAGCCAAGACCTGACAGGCTCCTACGAGCAGTACTTC.

This chain links TRBV11-2 with TRBJ1-5, with D possibly being TRBD1 (5 bases). Looked up from germline, CDR1 is SGHAT and CDR2 is FQNNGV. The germline V and J ends were trimmed by 5 bases and 7 bases, with 12 bases remaining between them. The CDR3 loop spans 13 amino acids. CDR3 protein: CASSKGGVQPQHF. Written as DNA, the CDR3 is TGTGCCAGCAGCAAAGGAGGGGTACAGCCCCAGCATTTT.

This clonotype was recorded a few times. With a much larger clone just one base away, this may be a read error. The V and J genes are TRBV6-2 or TRBV6-3 and TRBJ2-5; D unresolved. CDR1 MNHEY and CDR2 SVGEGT come from the germline V gene. V gave up 7 bases and J gave up 2 bases, with 23 bases separating them. There are 17 residues in the CDR3. CDR3 nucleotides: TGTGCCAGCAACAAAAATCAGGAAGTACCCCTTCAAGAGACCCAGTACTTC. Its translation: CASNKNQEVPLQETQYF.

As regards this clonotype: A much larger clone sits a single nucleotide away, making a read error possible. This sequence joins TRBV12-3 or TRBV12-4 and TRBJ1-5; D may be TRBD1 (5 bases). The CDR3 length is 13 residues. For the CDR3, the DNA is TGTGCCAGCAGGCAGGGACGGAATCAGCCCCCGCATTTT. This gives the protein CASRQGRNQPPHF.

This clonotype has only one observation. Because the CDR3 is missing its conserved closing phenylalanine or tryptophan, this is likely a read error. The chain has TRBV11-1 and TRBJ2-7; the match to TRBD1 covers 8 bases. The CDR3 is made up of 14 amino acids. CDR1 and CDR2 (germline): SGHAT, FQDESV (reference sequence). Written as DNA, the CDR3 is TGTGCCGGCAGCCCTAGGGACAGGTCCTACGAGCAGTACCTC. Protein product: CAGSPRDRSYEQYL.

On this clonotype itself: Being one base from a much bigger clone, this may be a read error. V gene TRBV4-1 combines with J gene TRBJ2-7, with D possibly TRBD1 on 6 matching bases. Germline CDR1 MGHRA, CDR2 YSYEKL. The CDR3 runs to 14 residues. CDR3 sequence (DNA): TGCGCCAGCAGCCAAGAACAGGGAGTCTACGAGCAGTGCTTC. As protein: CASSQEQGVYEQCF.

On this clonotype: A read error may explain this, as a much larger clone is one base away. The chain employs TRBV5-5 and TRBJ2-5; either TRBD1 or TRBD2 may fit D (5 bases each). The CDR3 runs to 15 residues. The germline gives CDR1 SGHKS, CDR2 YYEKEE (reference sequence). With 7 bases removed from V and 7 bases from J, the gap between germline ends came to 23 bases. The CDR3 spells CASSTGTFGKGTQYF. The CDR3 DNA follows: TGTGCCAGCTCTACCGGGACCTTCGGCAAAGGGACCCAGTACTTC.

This clonotype appeared a few times. A much bigger clone sits one base away, suggesting this may be a read error. V gene TRBV4-3 combines with J gene TRBJ2-2; no clear D. The CDR3 length is 13 residues. In germline, CDR1 is LGHNA, CDR2 YSLEER. CDR3 sequence reads: CASNQDLGGELFF. CDR3 in DNA: TGCGCCAGCAACCAAGACTTGGGAGGGGAGCTGTTTTTT.

The chain combines TRBV11-2 with TRBJ2-1; TRBD2 agrees at 12 bases. CDR3 length: 15 residues. V dropped 5 bases and J dropped 6; count of bases not matched to a gene: 5. The germline V gene has CDR1 SGHAT and CDR2 FQNNGV. The DNA of the CDR3 is TGTGCCAGCAGCCTAGCGGGAGGGCCCATCAATGAGCAGTTCTTC. This encodes CASSLAGGPINEQFF.

This clonotype came up once. This chain links TRBV5-6 with TRBJ1-2; D ambiguous. CDR3 length: 16 amino acids. The V gene's germline CDR1 is SGHDT and CDR2 YYEEEE. Trimming pared 6 bases from V and 4 bases from J, leaving 22 bases between. The CDR3 coding sequence is TGTGCCAGCACGCCCACCCGACTAGGCACATCCTATGGCTACACCTTC. Amino acids: CASTPTRLGTSYGYTF.

The chain uses TRBV14 and TRBJ2-7, with 10 bases identical to TRBD2. CDR1 is SGHDN, CDR2 FVKESK, per germline. V lost 4 bases and J lost 7; bases outside the gene matches: 7. This CDR3 is 14 amino acids long. CDR3 sequence (DNA): TGTGCCAGCAGCCCGCTAGCGGGAGTGGGGGAGCAGTACTTC. Protein product: CASSPLAGVGEQYF.

This clonotype was counted once. This may be a read error: a much more frequent sequence differs by one nucleotide. This rearrangement joins TRBV6-1 to TRBJ2-7; D is perhaps TRBD1 (5 bases). V was shortened by 7 bases and J by 0 bases, with 19 bases between the two germline ends. CDR3 length equals 16 residues. Germline V gene lookup returns CDR1 MNHNS and CDR2 SASEGT. The CDR3 spells CASTVRARTSSYEQYF. In DNA form, the CDR3 reads TGTGCCAGCACTGTCAGGGCCCGAACCAGCTCCTACGAGCAGTACTTC.

To note about this clonotype: One base away lies a much larger clone, so this may be a sequencing read error. This chain links TRBV12-3 or TRBV12-4 with TRBJ2-5, with D possibly called TRBD1 or TRBD2 (6 bases each). The CDR3 is 13 residues long. V was shortened by 7 bases and J by 5 bases, with 14 bases between the two germline ends. This chain's CDR3 is CASIPTGRETQYF. CDR3 nucleotide sequence: TGTGCCAGCATCCCCACAGGGAGGGAGACCCAGTACTTC.

Remarks on this clonotype: This sequence may be a read error, since a much larger clone differs from it by one base. The CDR3 DNA sequence: TGCAGCGCTGAAGATCGGCTAGCGGGAGCCACCCTCTACAATGAGCAGTTCTTC. It encodes CSAEDRLAGATLYNEQFF. The chain joins TRBV29-1 to TRBJ2-1, with TRBD2 identical over 10 bases. Germline-derived CDR1 and CDR2 are SQVTM and ANQGSEA. The CDR3 is 18 residues long.

Within the sample, this clonotype is medium-sized. The DNA of the CDR3 is TGTGCCAGCAGCCCGCTGGTATCTGGCGGGGAGCTGTTTTTT. This translates into CASSPLVSGGELFF. The chain employs TRBV11-2 and TRBJ2-2, with D hard to call. The CDR3 sequence is 14 residues long. Germline V gives CDR1 SGHAT, CDR2 FQNNGV. Trimming removed 5 bases from V and 7 bases from J, with 14 bases in between.

For this clonotype: One end of the junction is discordant with germline, which a read error may explain. The V gene is TRBV6-5, the J gene TRBJ2-3; D may be TRBD2 (5 bases). This CDR3 has 15 residues. CDR1 is MNHEY, CDR2 SVGAGI, per germline. In nucleotides, the CDR3 is TGTGCCAGCAGTTTGGAGAGGGCCGGCGTTGATACGCCGTATTTT. Residues: CASSLERAGVDTPYF.

This clonotype was detected ten times or more. The chain links TRBV6-1 to TRBJ1-5; D is perhaps TRBD1 (5 bases). CDR3 size: 14 residues. The germline V gene encodes CDR1 MNHNS and CDR2 SASEGT. V was trimmed by 6 bases and J by 4 bases, leaving 13 bases between them. CDR3 nucleotide sequence: TGTGCCAGCAGGGGGCAGAACTTTAATCAGCCCCAGCATTTT. Protein: CASRGQNFNQPQHF.

Concerning this clonotype: A much larger clone differs from this one at a single base, so this may be a read error. The chain links TRBV6-6 to TRBJ2-7, with TRBD1 matching 8 bases. CDR1 and CDR2 (germline): MNHNY, SVGAGI (reference sequence). CDR3 length equals 19 residues. The CDR3 DNA is TGTGTCAGCAGTTACTCGAGGACAGGGTCAGAGACCATCTCCTACGAGCAGTACTTC. This codes for CVSSYSRTGSETISYEQYF.

To note about this clonotype: A read error may account for a junction end that differs from germline. The rearrangement uses TRBV12-3 or TRBV12-4 and TRBJ1-1, with D uncertain. This CDR3 is built from 12 residues. The DNA of the CDR3 is TGTGCCAGCAGTACCGGACGACCTGAAGCTTTATTT. Encoded protein: CASSTGRPEALF.

The CDR3 is CASSSLGPGRGSTRELFF. The CDR3 DNA follows: TGTGCCAGCAGCTCCTTAGGGCCCGGCAGGGGGAGTACCAGGGAGCTGTTTTTT. The chain employs TRBV7-8 and TRBJ2-2; 7 nucleotides match TRBD1. The CDR3 runs to 18 residues. Germline-derived CDR1 and CDR2 are SGHVS and FQNEAQ. The V and J ends lost 4 bases and 9 bases, in that order; junction bases with no gene match: 20.